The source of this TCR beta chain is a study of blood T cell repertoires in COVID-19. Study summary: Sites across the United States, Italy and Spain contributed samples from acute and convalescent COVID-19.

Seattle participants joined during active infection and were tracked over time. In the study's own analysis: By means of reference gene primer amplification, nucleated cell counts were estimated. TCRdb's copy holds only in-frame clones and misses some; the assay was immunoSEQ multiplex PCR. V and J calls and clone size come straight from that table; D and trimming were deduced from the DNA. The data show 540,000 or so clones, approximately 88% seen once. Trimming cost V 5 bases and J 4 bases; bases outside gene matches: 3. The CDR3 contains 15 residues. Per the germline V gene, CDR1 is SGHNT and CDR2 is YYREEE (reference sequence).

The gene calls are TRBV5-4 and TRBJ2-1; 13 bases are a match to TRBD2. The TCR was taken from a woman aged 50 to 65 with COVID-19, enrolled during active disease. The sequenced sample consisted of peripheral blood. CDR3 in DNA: TGTGCCAGCAGGGTGACTAGCGGGGGGTACAATGAGCAGTTCTTC. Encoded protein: CASRVTSGGYNEQFF.